The present T cell receptor beta chain was sequenced within a study of T cells in narcolepsy. This clone was observed once. Its antigen is currently unknown. Study-wide results and limits: Comparing one patient's CSF and blood CD4+ clonotypes highlighted HCRT- and TRIB2-specific autoreactive clonotypes.

CDR1 and CDR2 (germline): LNHNV, YYDKDF (reference sequence). This CDR3 region has 14 residues. V lost 6 bases and J 2 bases, leaving 10 bases between the germline ends. TCRdb's copy holds only in-frame clones and misses some; the assay was immunoSEQ multiplex PCR. The data show 24,000 or so clones, 84% seen once. The chain employs TRBV15 and TRBJ2-2; D is ambiguous. The sequencing sample was made of CD45RA- memory CD4+ T cells from PBMCs. This TCR was sampled from a human donor with narcolepsy. CDR3 bases: TGTGCCACCAGTTGGGTGGGCAACACCGGGGAGCTGTTTTTT. Translation gives CATSWVGNTGELFF.